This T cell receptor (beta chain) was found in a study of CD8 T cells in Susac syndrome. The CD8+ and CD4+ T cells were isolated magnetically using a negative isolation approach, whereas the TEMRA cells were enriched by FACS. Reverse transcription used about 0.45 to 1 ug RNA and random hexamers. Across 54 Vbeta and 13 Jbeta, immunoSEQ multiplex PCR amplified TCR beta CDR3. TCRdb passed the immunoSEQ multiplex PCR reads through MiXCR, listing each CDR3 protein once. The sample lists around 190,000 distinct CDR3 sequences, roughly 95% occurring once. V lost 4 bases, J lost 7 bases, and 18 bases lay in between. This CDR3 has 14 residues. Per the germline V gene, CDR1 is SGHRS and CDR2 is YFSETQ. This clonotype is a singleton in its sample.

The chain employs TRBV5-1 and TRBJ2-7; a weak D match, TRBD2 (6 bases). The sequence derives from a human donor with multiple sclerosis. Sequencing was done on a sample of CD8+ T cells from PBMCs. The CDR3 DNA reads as TGCGCCAGCAGCCCGCGCCGGGACTTGAGTGAGCAGTACTTC. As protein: CASSPRRDLSEQYF. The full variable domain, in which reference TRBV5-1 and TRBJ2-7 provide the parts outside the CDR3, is KAGVTQTPRYLIKTRGQQVTLSCSPISGHRSVSWYQQTPGQGLQFLFEYFSETQRNKGNFPGRFSGRQFSNSRSEMNVSTLELGDSALYLCASSPRRDLSEQYFGPGTRLTVT.